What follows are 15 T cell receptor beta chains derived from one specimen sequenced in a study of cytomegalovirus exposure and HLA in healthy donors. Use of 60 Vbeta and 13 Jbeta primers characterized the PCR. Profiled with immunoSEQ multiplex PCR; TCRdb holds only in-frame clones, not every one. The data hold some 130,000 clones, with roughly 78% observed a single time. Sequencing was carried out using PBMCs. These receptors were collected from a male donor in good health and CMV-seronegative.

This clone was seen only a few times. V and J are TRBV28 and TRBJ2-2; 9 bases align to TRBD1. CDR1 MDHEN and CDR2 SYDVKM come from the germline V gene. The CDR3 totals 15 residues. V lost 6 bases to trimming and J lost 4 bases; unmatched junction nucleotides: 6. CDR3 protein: CASSTNRGRTGELFF. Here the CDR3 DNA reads TGTGCCAGCAGCACAAACAGGGGGCGCACCGGGGAGCTGTTTTTT.

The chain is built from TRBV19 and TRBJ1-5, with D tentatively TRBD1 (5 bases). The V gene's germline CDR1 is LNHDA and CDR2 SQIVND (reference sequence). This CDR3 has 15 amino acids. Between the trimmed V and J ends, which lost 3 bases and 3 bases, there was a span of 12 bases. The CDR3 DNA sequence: TGTGCCAGTAGTATTAAGGGGACTTACAATCAGCCCCAGCATTTT. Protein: CASSIKGTYNQPQHF.

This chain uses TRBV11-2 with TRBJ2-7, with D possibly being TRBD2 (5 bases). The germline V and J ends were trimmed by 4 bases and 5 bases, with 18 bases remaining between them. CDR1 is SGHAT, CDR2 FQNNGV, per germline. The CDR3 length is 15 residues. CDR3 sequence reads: CASSSPRRSRDEQYF. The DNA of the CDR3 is TGTGCCAGCAGCTCCCCCCGGAGGTCTAGGGACGAGCAGTACTTC.

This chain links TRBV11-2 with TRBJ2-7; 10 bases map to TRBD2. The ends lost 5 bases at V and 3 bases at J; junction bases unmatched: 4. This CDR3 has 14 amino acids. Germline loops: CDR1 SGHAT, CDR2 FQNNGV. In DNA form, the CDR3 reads TGTGCCAGCAGCACGACTAGCGGGTACTACGAGCAGTACTTC. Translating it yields CASSTTSGYYEQYF.

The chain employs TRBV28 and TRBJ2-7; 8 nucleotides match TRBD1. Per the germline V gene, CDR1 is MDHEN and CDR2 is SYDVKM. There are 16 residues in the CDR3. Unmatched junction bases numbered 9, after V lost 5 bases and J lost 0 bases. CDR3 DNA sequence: TGTGCCAGCAGTGAGGACCGGGACAGGAGCTCCTACGAGCAGTACTTC. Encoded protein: CASSEDRDRSSYEQYF.

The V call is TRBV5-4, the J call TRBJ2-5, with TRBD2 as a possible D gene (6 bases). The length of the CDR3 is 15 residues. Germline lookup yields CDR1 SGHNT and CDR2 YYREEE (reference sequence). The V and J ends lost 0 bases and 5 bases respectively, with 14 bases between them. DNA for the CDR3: TGTGCCAGCAGCTTGGCCGCGGGGAGGTCGGAGACCCAGTACTTC. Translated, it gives CASSLAAGRSETQYF.

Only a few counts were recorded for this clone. CDR3 sequence (DNA): TGCGCCAGCAGCCACGCCGGACAGTTTAATCAGCCCCAGCATTTT. Its protein is CASSHAGQFNQPQHF. The gene calls are TRBV4-1 and TRBJ1-5; tentatively, D is TRBD1 (6 bases). Trimming took off 3 bases at V and 4 bases at J, with 13 bases between the two ends. This CDR3 spans 15 amino acids. The germline CDR1 and CDR2 sequences are MGHRA and YSYEKL.

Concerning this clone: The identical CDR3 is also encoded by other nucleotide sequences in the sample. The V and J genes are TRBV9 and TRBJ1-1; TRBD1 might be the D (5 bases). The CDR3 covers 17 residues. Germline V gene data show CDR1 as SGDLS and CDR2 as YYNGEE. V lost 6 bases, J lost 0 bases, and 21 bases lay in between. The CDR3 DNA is TGTGCCAGCACGTCCACCGCGGGGGTTCCCATGAACACTGAAGCTTTCTTT. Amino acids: CASTSTAGVPMNTEAFF.

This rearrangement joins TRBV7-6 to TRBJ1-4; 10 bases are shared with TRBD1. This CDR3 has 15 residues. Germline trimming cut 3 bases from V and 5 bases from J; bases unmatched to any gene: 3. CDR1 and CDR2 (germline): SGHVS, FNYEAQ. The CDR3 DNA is TGTGCCAGCAGCTTGACAGGGGGCGAGAATGAAAAACTGTTTTTT. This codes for CASSLTGGENEKLFF.

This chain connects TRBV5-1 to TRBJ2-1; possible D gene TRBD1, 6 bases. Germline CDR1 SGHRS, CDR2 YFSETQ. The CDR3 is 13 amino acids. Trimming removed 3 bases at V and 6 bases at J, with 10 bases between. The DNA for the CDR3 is TGCGCCAGCAGCTCGACAGGAATCAATGAGCAGTTCTTC. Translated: CASSSTGINEQFF.

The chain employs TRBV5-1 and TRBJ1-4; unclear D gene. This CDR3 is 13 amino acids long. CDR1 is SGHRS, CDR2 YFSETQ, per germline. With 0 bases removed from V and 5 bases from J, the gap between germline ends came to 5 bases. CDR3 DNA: TGCGCCAGCAGCTTGGGACAAAATGAAAAACTGTTTTTT. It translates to CASSLGQNEKLFF.

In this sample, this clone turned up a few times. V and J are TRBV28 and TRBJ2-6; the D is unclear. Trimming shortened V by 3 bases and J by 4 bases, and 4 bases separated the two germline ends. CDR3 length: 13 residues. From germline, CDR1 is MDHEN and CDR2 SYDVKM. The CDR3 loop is CASSFEGANVLTF. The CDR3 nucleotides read TGTGCCAGCAGTTTCGAGGGGGCCAACGTCCTGACTTTC. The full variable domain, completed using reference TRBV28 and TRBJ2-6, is DVKVTQSSRYLVKRTGEKVFLECVQDMDHENMFWYRQDPGLGLRLIYFSYDVKMKEKGDIPEGYSVSREKKERFSLILESASTNQTSMYLCASSFEGANVLTFGAGSRLTVL.

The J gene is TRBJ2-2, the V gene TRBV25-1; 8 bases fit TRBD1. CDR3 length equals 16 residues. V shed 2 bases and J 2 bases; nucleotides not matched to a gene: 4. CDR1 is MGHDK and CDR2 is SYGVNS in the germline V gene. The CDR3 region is CASSEAGTGNTGELFF. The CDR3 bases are TGTGCCAGCAGTGAAGCCGGGACAGGAAACACCGGGGAGCTGTTTTTT.

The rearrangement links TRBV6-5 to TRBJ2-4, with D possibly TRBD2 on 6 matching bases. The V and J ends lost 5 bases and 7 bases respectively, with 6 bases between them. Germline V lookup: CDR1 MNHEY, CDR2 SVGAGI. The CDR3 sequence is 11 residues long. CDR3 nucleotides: TGTGCCAGCAGTCGGGGGAACATTCAGTACTTC. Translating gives CASSRGNIQYF.

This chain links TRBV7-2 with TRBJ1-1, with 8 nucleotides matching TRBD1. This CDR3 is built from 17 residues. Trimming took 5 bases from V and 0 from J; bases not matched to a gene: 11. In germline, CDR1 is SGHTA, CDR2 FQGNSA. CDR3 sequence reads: CASSTLRGPRMNTEAFF. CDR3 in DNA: TGTGCCAGCAGCACCCTCAGGGGGCCAAGGATGAACACTGAAGCTTTCTTT.